One T cell receptor (beta chain) is described in this entry. The record originates from a study of blood T cell repertoires in COVID-19. Study-level background: The United States, Italy and Spain were the sources of the acute and convalescent COVID-19 samples. T cells, B-cell-depleted T cells, or PBMCs supplied cDNA or gDNA.

Participants had their cohort set by participant-reported clinical history. Study processing details: Nucleated cell counts were estimated from reference gene primer amplification. Using immunoSEQ multiplex PCR, the repertoire was profiled, and TCRdb retains in-frame clones only, with some absent. Clonal size and the V and J genes are those of that table, whereas D and trimming came from the DNA. Altogether some 290,000 clones are present, 90% being singletons, with the ten largest covering roughly 3.6%. Looked up from germline, CDR1 is LGHNA and CDR2 is YSLEER. V lost 0 bases and J lost 1, with 13 bases in between. The CDR3 spans 16 residues.

The V gene is TRBV4-3, the J gene TRBJ2-7, with D maybe TRBD1 (5 bases). The receptor was isolated from a woman under 40 who had been exposed to COVID-19. Sequenced material: PBMCs or T cells enriched from blood (not recorded which). The CDR3 bases are TGCGCCAGCAGCCAAGATAGGACAATCCGATCCTACGAGCAGTACTTC. Protein product: CASSQDRTIRSYEQYF.